One sample yielded the 11 T cell receptor beta chains listed below, sequenced in a study of T-cell reconstitution after alpha-beta-depleted transplantation in children. Unique molecular identifiers were used to barcode this TCRbeta library. In TCRdb, the PCR reads were re-called with MiXCR into one record per CDR3 protein. Found here are about a million distinct CDR3 sequences, around 30% of them singletons; the top ten hold 28%. The specimen comprised PBMCs, mostly from graft donor cells, sampled 360 days after TCRalphabeta/CD19-depleted stem cell transplant. The receptor set was obtained from a boy less than two years old who had a stem cell transplant for SCID, so the T cells may come from the graft donor.

The chain recombines TRBV12-3 or TRBV12-4 with TRBJ2-3; D uncertain. Trimming stripped 3 bases from V and 2 bases from J, with 12 bases between. The CDR3 covers 15 residues. The CDR3 nucleotides read TGTGCCAGCAGTTTCGACCGGACCACCACAGATACGCAGTATTTT. It translates to CASSFDRTTTDTQYF.

The chain's CDR3 is CAWRGLAGVEQFF. The CDR3 DNA reads as TGTGCCTGGAGGGGGCTAGCGGGGGTAGAGCAGTTCTTC. This chain uses TRBV30 with TRBJ2-1; 10 nucleotides align to TRBD2. The CDR3 covers 13 residues. Germline V gene lookup returns CDR1 GTSNPN and CDR2 SVGIG (reference sequence). V lost 3 bases, J lost 10 bases, and 6 bases stayed unmatched.

The chain carries TRBV10-3 and TRBJ2-7; 10 nucleotides line up with TRBD1. Germline V CDR1 and CDR2: ENHRY, SYGVKD. V was clipped by 6 bases and J by 6 bases; unmatched bases: 8. The CDR3 spans 14 residues. The CDR3 loop is CAIRTGQGVFEQYF. CDR3 DNA: TGTGCCATCAGAACCGGACAGGGGGTATTCGAGCAGTACTTC.

This sequence joins TRBV7-3 and TRBJ2-3; 9 nucleotides match TRBD2. J was trimmed by 4 bases and V by 2 bases; bases with no gene match: 10. CDR3 length: 17 residues. Germline CDR1 SGHTA, CDR2 FQGTGA. The CDR3 loop is CASSLFGGGAPADTQYF. CDR3 nucleotides: TGTGCCAGCAGCTTATTCGGCGGGGGGGCTCCCGCAGATACGCAGTATTTT.

CDR3 residues: CASSFFLGGPGQETQYF. The CDR3, as DNA: TGTGCCAGCAGTTTCTTTTTGGGGGGGCCAGGCCAAGAGACCCAGTACTTC. The V gene is TRBV12-3 or TRBV12-4, the J gene TRBJ2-5; D possibly corresponds to TRBD2 (7 bases). Trimming took 3 bases from V and 1 from J, leaving 18 bases between them. CDR3 size: 17 residues.

The table lists this clonotype with a few counts. The chain employs TRBV6-1 and TRBJ2-3; a possible D gene is TRBD1 (6 bases). Germline V gene data show CDR1 as MNHNS and CDR2 as SASEGT. V dropped 5 bases and J dropped 1 base, with 16 bases sitting between them. The CDR3 covers 16 residues. The CDR3 sequence: CASSTYRVEGTDTQYF. For the CDR3, the DNA is TGTGCCAGCAGTACCTACAGGGTGGAGGGCACAGATACGCAGTATTTT.

This clonotype has a handful of counts. The gene calls are TRBV13 and TRBJ1-1; 8 bases are a match to TRBD1. Germline values: CDR1 PRHDT, CDR2 FYEKMQ (reference sequence). Unmatched junction bases numbered 4, after V lost 6 bases and J lost 4 bases. The CDR3 is 13 amino acids. The CDR3, as DNA: TGTGCCAGCAGTCACAGGGGGGGCACTGAAGCTTTCTTT. Protein: CASSHRGGTEAFF.

The table lists this clonotype with a few counts. The genes are TRBV20-1 and TRBJ1-5, with TRBD1 as a possible D gene (5 bases). With 2 bases removed from V and 5 bases from J, the gap between germline ends came to 10 bases. CDR1 and CDR2 from the germline V gene are DFQATT and SNEGSKA (reference sequence). The CDR3 is 13 residues long. CDR3 region: CSARPWGDQPQHF. CDR3 sequence (DNA): TGCAGTGCTAGACCCTGGGGGGATCAGCCCCAGCATTTT.

This clonotype was found a few times. The chain couples TRBV2 to TRBJ1-1; 7 nucleotides match TRBD1. The germline gives CDR1 SNHLY, CDR2 FYNNEI. V lost 4 bases, J lost 0 bases, and 2 bases stayed unmatched. The CDR3 is 14 amino acids. The CDR3, as DNA: TGTGCCAGCAGTGCGACAGGGCTGAACACTGAAGCTTTCTTT. It specifies CASSATGLNTEAFF.

V usage is TRBV7-3 and J usage is TRBJ2-2, with D tentatively TRBD1 (6 bases). The germline gives CDR1 SGHTA, CDR2 FQGTGA. The ends were cut back, 2 bases at V and 5 bases at J, with 12 bases in the middle. This CDR3 comprises 15 residues. The CDR3 bases are TGTGCCAGCAGCTTATACAGGGATGGGACCGGGGAGCTGTTTTTT. Its protein product is CASSLYRDGTGELFF.

The chain links TRBV6-5 to TRBJ2-2, with D unclear. Germline V gene sequence: CDR1 MNHEY, CDR2 SVGAGI. V shed 1 base and J shed 3 bases, with 9 bases lying between them. CDR3 length: 15 residues. The CDR3 nucleotides are TGTGCCAGCAGTTACTTTCTTACGGACACCGGGGAGCTGTTTTTT. Translated: CASSYFLTDTGELFF.